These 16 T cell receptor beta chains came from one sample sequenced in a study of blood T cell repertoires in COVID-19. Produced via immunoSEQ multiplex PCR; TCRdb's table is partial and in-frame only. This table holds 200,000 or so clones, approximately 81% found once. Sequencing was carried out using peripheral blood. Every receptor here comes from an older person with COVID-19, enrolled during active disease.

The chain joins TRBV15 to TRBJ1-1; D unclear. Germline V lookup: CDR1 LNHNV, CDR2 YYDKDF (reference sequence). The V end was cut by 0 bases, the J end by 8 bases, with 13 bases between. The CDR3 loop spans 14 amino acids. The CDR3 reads CATSRDLAAEEAFF. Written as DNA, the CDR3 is TGTGCCACCAGCAGAGATTTGGCGGCGGAAGAAGCTTTCTTT.

CDR3 DNA: TGCGCCAGCAGCCAAGGGACTAGCGGCACCTACGAGCAGTACTTC. Protein product: CASSQGTSGTYEQYF. The gene calls are TRBV4-3 and TRBJ2-7; 10 bases are a match to TRBD2. J was trimmed by 2 bases and V by 1 base; bases with no gene match: 2. From germline, CDR1 is LGHNA and CDR2 YSLEER. The CDR3 runs to 15 residues.

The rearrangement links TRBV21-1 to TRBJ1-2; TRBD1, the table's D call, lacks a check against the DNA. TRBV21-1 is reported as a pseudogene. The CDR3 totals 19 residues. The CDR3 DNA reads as TGTGCCAGCAGCACACGAATAGACAGGCCCGCGGGTCGGTTCTATGGCTACACCTTC. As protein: CASSTRIDRPAGRFYGYTF.

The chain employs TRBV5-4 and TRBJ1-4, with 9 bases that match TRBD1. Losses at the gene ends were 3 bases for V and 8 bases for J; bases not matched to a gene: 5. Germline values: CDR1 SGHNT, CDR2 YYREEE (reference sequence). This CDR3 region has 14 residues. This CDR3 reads CASSSDRGREKLFF. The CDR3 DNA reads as TGTGCCAGCAGCTCGGACAGGGGAAGGGAAAAACTGTTTTTT.

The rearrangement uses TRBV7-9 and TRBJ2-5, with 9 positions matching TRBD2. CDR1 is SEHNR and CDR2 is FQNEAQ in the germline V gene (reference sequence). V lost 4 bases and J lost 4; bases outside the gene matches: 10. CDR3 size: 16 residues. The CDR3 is CASSSNAGGSLETQYF. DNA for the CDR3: TGTGCCAGCAGCTCTAACGCGGGGGGGAGTTTAGAGACCCAGTACTTC. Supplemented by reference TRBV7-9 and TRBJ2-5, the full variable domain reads DTGVSQNPRHKITKRGQNVTFRCDPISEHNRLYWYRQTLGQGPEFLTYFQNEAQLEKSRLLSDRFSAERPKGSFSTLEIQRTEQGDSAMYLCASSSNAGGSLETQYFGPGTRLLVL.

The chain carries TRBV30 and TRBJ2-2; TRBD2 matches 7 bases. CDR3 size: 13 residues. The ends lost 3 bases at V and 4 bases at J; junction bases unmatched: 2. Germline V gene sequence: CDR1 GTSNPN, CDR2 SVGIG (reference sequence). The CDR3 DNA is TGTGCCTGGAGGGGCGGGAGCACCGGGGAGCTGTTTTTT. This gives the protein CAWRGGSTGELFF.

The CDR3 loop is CASSQDGTANYGYTF. The CDR3 region has the DNA TGCGCCAGCAGCCAAGATGGGACAGCTAACTATGGCTACACCTTC. The rearrangement joins TRBV4-3 to TRBJ1-2; TRBD1 matches at 7 bases. Germline loops: CDR1 LGHNA, CDR2 YSLEER. This CDR3 spans 15 amino acids. Germline trimming cut 0 bases from V and 0 bases from J; bases unmatched to any gene: 1.

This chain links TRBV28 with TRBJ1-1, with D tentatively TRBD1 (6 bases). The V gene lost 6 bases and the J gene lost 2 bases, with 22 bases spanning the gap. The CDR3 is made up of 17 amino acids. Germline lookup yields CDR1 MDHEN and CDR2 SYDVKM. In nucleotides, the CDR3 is TGTGCCAGCAGCCGCCGGATTTTCGGACAGATTAACACTGAAGCTTTCTTT. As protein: CASSRRIFGQINTEAFF.

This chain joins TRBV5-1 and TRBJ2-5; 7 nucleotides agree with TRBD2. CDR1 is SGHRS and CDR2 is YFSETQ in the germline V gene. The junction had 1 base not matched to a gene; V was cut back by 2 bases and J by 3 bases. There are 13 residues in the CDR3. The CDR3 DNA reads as TGCGCCAGCAGCTTTGGGGGGGAAGAGACCCAGTACTTC. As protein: CASSFGGEETQYF. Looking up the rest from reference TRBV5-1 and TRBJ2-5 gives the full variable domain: KAGVTQTPRYLIKTRGQQVTLSCSPISGHRSVSWYQQTPGQGLQFLFEYFSETQRNKGNFPGRFSGRQFSNSRSEMNVSTLELGDSALYLCASSFGGEETQYFGPGTRLLVL.

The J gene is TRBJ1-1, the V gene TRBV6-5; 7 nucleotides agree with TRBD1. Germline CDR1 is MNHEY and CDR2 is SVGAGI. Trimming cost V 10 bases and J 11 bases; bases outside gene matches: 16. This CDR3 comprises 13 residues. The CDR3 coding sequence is TGTGCCACCCCGGGACAGACCCTCGCTGGGGCTTTCTTT. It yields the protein CATPGQTLAGAFF.

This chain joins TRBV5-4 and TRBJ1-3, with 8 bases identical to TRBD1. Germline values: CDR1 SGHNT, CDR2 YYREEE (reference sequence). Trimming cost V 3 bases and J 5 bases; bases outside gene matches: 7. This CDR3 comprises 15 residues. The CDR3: CASSSGQGLRNTIYF. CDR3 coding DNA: TGTGCCAGCAGCTCCGGACAGGGTCTTAGAAACACCATATATTTT.

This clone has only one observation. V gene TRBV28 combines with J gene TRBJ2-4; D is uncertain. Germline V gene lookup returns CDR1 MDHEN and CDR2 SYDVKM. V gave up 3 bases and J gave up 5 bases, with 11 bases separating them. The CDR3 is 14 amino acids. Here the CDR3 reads CASSFTIIENIQYF. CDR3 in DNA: TGTGCCAGCAGTTTTACTATTATCGAAAACATTCAGTACTTC.

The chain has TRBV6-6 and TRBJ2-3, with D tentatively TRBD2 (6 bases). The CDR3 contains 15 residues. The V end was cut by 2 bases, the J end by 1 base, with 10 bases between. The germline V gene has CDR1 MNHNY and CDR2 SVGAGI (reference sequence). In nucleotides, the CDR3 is TGTGCCAGCAGTTACGGTGGAGGGGGCACAGATACGCAGTATTTT. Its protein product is CASSYGGGGTDTQYF.

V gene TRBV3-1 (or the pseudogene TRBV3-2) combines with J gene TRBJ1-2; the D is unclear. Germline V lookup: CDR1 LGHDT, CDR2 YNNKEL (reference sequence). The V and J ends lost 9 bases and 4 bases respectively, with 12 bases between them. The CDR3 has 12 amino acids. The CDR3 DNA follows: TGTGCCAGTGGTGGGAGACTCTATGGCTACACCTTC. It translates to CASGGRLYGYTF.

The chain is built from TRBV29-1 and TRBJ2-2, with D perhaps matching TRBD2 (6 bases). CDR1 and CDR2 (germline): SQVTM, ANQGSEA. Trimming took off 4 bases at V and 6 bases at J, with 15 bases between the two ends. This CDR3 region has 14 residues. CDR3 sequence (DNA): TGCAGCGTTGTTGGTGGCGGGGAGGCCGGGGAGCTGTTTTTT. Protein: CSVVGGGEAGELFF.

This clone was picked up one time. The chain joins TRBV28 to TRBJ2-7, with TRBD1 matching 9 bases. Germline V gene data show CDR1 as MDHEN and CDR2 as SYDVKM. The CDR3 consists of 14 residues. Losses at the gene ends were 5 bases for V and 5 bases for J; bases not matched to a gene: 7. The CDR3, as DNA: TGTGCCAGCAGTGGGACAGGGCCTATCAACGAGCAGTACTTC. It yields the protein CASSGTGPINEQYF.